The next 20 T cell receptor beta chains were all read from a single sample in a study of ipilimumab plus nivolumab after autologous stem cell transplantation. Assay: immunoSEQ multiplex PCR; the TCRdb copy retains only in-frame clones and omits some. The top ten hold approximately 15% of the sample, which has some 5,000 clones, roughly three quarters seen once. The sequences come from PBMCs, collected in a trial of ipilimumab plus nivolumab as post-transplant consolidation. Receptor source: a male donor with multiple myeloma.

This chain joins TRBV4-2 and TRBJ1-2, with D possibly TRBD1 on 5 matching bases. V was trimmed by 0 bases and J by 8 bases, leaving 22 bases between them. Germline V gives CDR1 LGHNA, CDR2 YNFKEQ. The CDR3 has 17 amino acids. The CDR3 region is CASSQDLGDPGLGGYTF. In DNA, the CDR3 is TGTGCCAGCAGCCAAGATTTGGGGGACCCAGGGTTGGGGGGCTACACCTTC.

The chain employs TRBV28 and TRBJ1-5, with a weak D call TRBD1 (6 bases). Looked up from germline, CDR1 is MDHEN and CDR2 is SYDVKM. The CDR3 length is 15 residues. V gave up 3 bases and J gave up 2 bases, with 11 bases separating them. The CDR3 loop reads CASSFLAGGNQPQHF. Written as DNA, the CDR3 is TGTGCCAGCAGTTTCCTGGCAGGGGGCAATCAGCCCCAGCATTTT.

The chain carries TRBV29-1 and TRBJ1-1, with 9 bases lining up with TRBD1. With V trimmed by 7 bases and J by 5 bases, 5 bases remained unmatched. Per the germline V gene, CDR1 is SQVTM and CDR2 is ANQGSEA. The CDR3 length is 12 residues. DNA for the CDR3: TGCAGCGCGGGGACAGGGCGAACTGAAGCTTTCTTT. Translating gives CSAGTGRTEAFF. Looking up the rest from reference TRBV29-1 and TRBJ1-1 gives the full variable domain: SAVISQKPSRDICQRGTSLTIQCQVDSQVTMMFWYRQQPGQSLTLIATANQGSEATYESGFVIDKFPISRPNLTFSTLTVSNMSPEDSSIYLCSAGTGRTEAFFGQGTRLTVV.

The rearrangement links TRBV19 to TRBJ2-3, with D possibly being TRBD1 or TRBD2 (6 bases each). Trimming stripped 3 bases from V and 6 bases from J, with 13 bases between. Germline CDR1 reads LNHDA; CDR2 reads SQIVND (reference sequence). The CDR3 extends over 14 amino acids. The CDR3 sequence: CASSMGGSSDTQYF. Here the CDR3 DNA reads TGTGCCAGTAGTATGGGGGGCTCTTCGGATACGCAGTATTTT.

V and J are TRBV9 and TRBJ2-3; 7 bases line up with TRBD2. The CDR3 sequence is 15 residues long. CDR1 is SGDLS, CDR2 YYNGEE, per germline. Losses at the gene ends were 0 bases for V and 1 base for J; bases not matched to a gene: 2. CDR3 sequence (DNA): TGTGCCAGCAGCGTAGGGGCGGGGGGCACAGATACGCAGTATTTT. It specifies CASSVGAGGTDTQYF.

This clone is labeled medium-sized. The same CDR3 is also encoded by other DNA sequences in this sample. The chain recombines TRBV7-9 with TRBJ1-2; D is ambiguous. This CDR3 is 13 amino acids long. CDR1 SEHNR and CDR2 FQNEAQ come from the germline V gene (reference sequence). The ends were cut back, 5 bases at V and 6 bases at J, with 13 bases in the middle. In DNA form, the CDR3 reads TGTGCCAGCAGCCGGACCGAGGCTCATGGCTACACCTTC. Translated: CASSRTEAHGYTF. Full variable domain (missing parts from reference TRBV7-9 and TRBJ1-2): DTGVSQNPRHKITKRGQNVTFRCDPISEHNRLYWYRQTLGQGPEFLTYFQNEAQLEKSRLLSDRFSAERPKGSFSTLEIQRTEQGDSAMYLCASSRTEAHGYTFGSGTRLTVV.

The chain has TRBV7-2 and TRBJ1-2; a possible D gene is TRBD1 (5 bases). From germline, CDR1 is SGHTA and CDR2 FQGNSA. The CDR3 spans 14 residues. V was cut by 3 bases and J by 4 bases, with 12 bases left in between. This CDR3 reads CASSLTGTSYGYTF. Here the CDR3 DNA reads TGTGCCAGCAGCTTGACTGGGACTAGCTATGGCTACACCTTC. The entire variable domain, with the rest obtained from reference TRBV7-2 and TRBJ1-2, is as follows: GAGVSQSPSNKVTEKGKDVELRCDPISGHTALYWYRQSLGQGLEFLIYFQGNSAPDKSGLPSDRFSAERTGGSVSTLTIQRTQQEDSAVYLCASSLTGTSYGYTFGSGTRLTVV.

The rearrangement links TRBV4-2 to TRBJ2-2, with a weak D call TRBD2 (7 bases). Per the germline V gene, CDR1 is LGHNA and CDR2 is YNFKEQ. This CDR3 has 17 residues. V was shortened by 3 bases and J by 4 bases, with 18 bases between the two germline ends. The CDR3, as DNA: TGTGCCAGCAGCCACCACAAACTCGGGGGGCTCACCGGGGAGCTGTTTTTT. It yields the protein CASSHHKLGGLTGELFF.

J is TRBJ2-2 and V is TRBV7-9; no definite D call. The V end was cut by 6 bases, the J end by 0 bases, with 11 bases between. Germline CDR1 and CDR2: SEHNR and FQNEAQ (reference sequence). This CDR3 is 15 amino acids long. CDR3 sequence: CASRWYDSNTGELFF. CDR3 sequence (DNA): TGTGCCAGCAGATGGTATGATTCGAACACCGGGGAGCTGTTTTTT.

V and J are TRBV5-6 and TRBJ2-5, with 12 positions matching TRBD2. The CDR3 extends over 16 amino acids. The ends lost 4 bases at V and 4 bases at J; junction bases unmatched: 8. Germline-derived CDR1 and CDR2 are SGHDT and YYEEEE. The CDR3 DNA sequence: TGTGCCAGCAGCCGACTAGCGGGGGATAAAGGAGAGACCCAGTACTTC. Protein product: CASSRLAGDKGETQYF.

The genes are TRBV21-1 and TRBJ1-2. TRBV21-1 is assigned pseudogene status. The CDR3 runs to 16 residues. CDR3 DNA sequence: TGTGCCAGCAGTTGGAGGGTAGCTACAAAGACCTATGGCTACACCTTC. As protein: CASSWRVATKTYGYTF.

The V gene is TRBV12-5, the J gene TRBJ2-3, with D perhaps being TRBD1 or TRBD2 (8 bases each). CDR1 is LGHNT and CDR2 is FRNRAP in the germline V gene. This CDR3 contains 16 residues. Trimming took off 5 bases at V and 8 bases at J, with 23 bases between the two ends. In DNA form, the CDR3 reads TGTGCTAGTGGTACTCCGTCGACAGGGGCGGGAGGTACGCAGTATTTT. Its translation: CASGTPSTGAGGTQYF. The variable domain in full, with the rest retrieved from reference TRBV12-5 and TRBJ2-3, is DARVTQTPRHKVTEMGQEVTMRCQPILGHNTVFWYRQTMMQGLELLAYFRNRAPLDDSGMPKDRFSAEMPDATLATLKIQPSEPRDSAVYFCASGTPSTGAGGTQYFGPGTRLTVL.

The table lists this clone with a few counts. The chain joins TRBV19 to TRBJ1-5; the match to TRBD1 covers 8 bases. The CDR3 is 14 residues long. Looked up from germline, CDR1 is LNHDA and CDR2 is SQIVND (reference sequence). V dropped 6 bases and J dropped 5; count of bases not matched to a gene: 6. CDR3 sequence (DNA): TGTGCCAGTAGGTGGCAGGGGGCCTATCAGCCCCAGCATTTT. This translates into CASRWQGAYQPQHF.

This clone was seen a handful of times. V gene TRBV4-1 combines with J gene TRBJ2-5, with TRBD2 as a possible D gene (6 bases). This CDR3 contains 15 residues. The germline V and J ends were trimmed by 3 bases and 9 bases, with 20 bases remaining between them. The germline CDR1 and CDR2 sequences are MGHRA and YSYEKL. CDR3 bases: TGCGCCAGCAGCCAGGTTCAAGGGACTCCGGATCCCCAGTACTTC. Residues: CASSQVQGTPDPQYF.

This clone was observed once. The rearrangement links TRBV4-2 to TRBJ2-5; 16 positions agree with TRBD2. The CDR3 runs 17 residues. The germline gives CDR1 LGHNA, CDR2 YNFKEQ. The V and J ends lost 4 bases and 1 base, in that order; junction bases with no gene match: 3. CDR3 coding DNA: TGTGCCAGCAGCCCGGGGACTAGCGGGGGGGGCCAAGAGACCCAGTACTTC. Translation gives CASSPGTSGGGQETQYF.

The V and J genes are TRBV6-5 and TRBJ2-3; unclear D gene. The length of the CDR3 is 13 residues. The germline V gene encodes CDR1 MNHEY and CDR2 SVGAGI. V lost 6 bases to trimming and J lost 6 bases, with 13 bases between them. This CDR3 reads CASRDPILDTQYF. The DNA for the CDR3 is TGTGCCAGCAGGGACCCTATCTTGGATACGCAGTATTTT.

This clone showed up just once. V gene TRBV7-2 combines with J gene TRBJ2-3; D is unresolved. V gave up 3 bases and J gave up 5 bases, with 12 bases separating them. The CDR3 covers 14 residues. CDR1 and CDR2 from the germline V gene are SGHTA and FQGNSA. The CDR3 DNA is TGTGCCAGCAGCTTCGTCCGCTCCGGAGATACGCAGTATTTT. Translating gives CASSFVRSGDTQYF.

The chain links TRBV5-4 to TRBJ1-1, with D tentatively TRBD1 (6 bases). The germline V gene encodes CDR1 SGHNT and CDR2 YYREEE (reference sequence). The CDR3 sequence is 13 residues long. V gave up 2 bases and J gave up 5 bases, with 10 bases separating them. The CDR3 reads CASSFEGDTEAFF. DNA of the CDR3: TGTGCCAGCAGCTTTGAGGGGGATACTGAAGCTTTCTTT. Filled out from reference TRBV5-4 and TRBJ1-1, the complete variable domain reads ETGVTQSPTHLIKTRGQQVTLRCSSQSGHNTVSWYQQALGQGPQFIFQYYREEENGRGNFPPRFSGLQFPNYSSELNVNALELDDSALYLCASSFEGDTEAFFGQGTRLTVV.

This chain links TRBV29-1 with TRBJ2-1, with TRBD1 matching 12 bases. The CDR3 spans 14 residues. Germline V lookup: CDR1 SQVTM, CDR2 ANQGSEA. V shed 7 bases and J 10 bases; nucleotides not matched to a gene: 11. The CDR3 bases are TGCAGCGCGGGGACAGGGGGCGCCAGGAACGAGCAGTTCTTC. It is translated as CSAGTGGARNEQFF.

This chain links TRBV9 with TRBJ2-2; 13 bases agree with TRBD2. The CDR3 loop spans 16 amino acids. V was clipped by 3 bases and J by 4 bases; unmatched bases: 3. Germline V CDR1 and CDR2: SGDLS, YYNGEE. The chain's CDR3 is CASSALAGGATGELFF. In DNA, the CDR3 is TGTGCCAGCAGCGCACTAGCGGGGGGGGCCACCGGGGAGCTGTTTTTT.